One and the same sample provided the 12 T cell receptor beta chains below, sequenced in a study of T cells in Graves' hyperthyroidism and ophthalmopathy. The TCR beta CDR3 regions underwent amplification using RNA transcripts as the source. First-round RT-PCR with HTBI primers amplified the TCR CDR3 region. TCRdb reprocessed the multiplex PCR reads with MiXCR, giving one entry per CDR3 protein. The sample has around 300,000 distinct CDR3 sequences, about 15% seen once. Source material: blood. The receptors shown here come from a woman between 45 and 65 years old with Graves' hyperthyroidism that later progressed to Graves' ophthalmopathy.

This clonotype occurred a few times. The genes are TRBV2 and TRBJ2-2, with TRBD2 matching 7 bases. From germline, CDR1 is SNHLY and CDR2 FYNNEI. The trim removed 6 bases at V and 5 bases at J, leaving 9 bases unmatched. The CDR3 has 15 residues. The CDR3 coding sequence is TGTGCCAGCAGGTGGGGCGGGAGAAGGACCGGGGAGCTGTTTTTT. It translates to CASRWGGRRTGELFF.

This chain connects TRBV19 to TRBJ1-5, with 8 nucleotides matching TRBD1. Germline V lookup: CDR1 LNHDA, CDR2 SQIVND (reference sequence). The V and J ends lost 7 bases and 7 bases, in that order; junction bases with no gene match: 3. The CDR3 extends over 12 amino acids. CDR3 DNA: TGTGCCAGTACCCCAGGGGGCCAGCCCCAGCATTTT. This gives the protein CASTPGGQPQHF.

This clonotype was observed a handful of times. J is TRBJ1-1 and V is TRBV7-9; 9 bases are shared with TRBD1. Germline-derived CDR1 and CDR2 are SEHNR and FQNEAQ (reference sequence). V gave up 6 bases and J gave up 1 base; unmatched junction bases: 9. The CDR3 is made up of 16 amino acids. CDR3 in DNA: TGTGCCAGCAGGATTCGCGGACAGGGGCCGAACACTGAAGCTTTCTTT. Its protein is CASRIRGQGPNTEAFF.

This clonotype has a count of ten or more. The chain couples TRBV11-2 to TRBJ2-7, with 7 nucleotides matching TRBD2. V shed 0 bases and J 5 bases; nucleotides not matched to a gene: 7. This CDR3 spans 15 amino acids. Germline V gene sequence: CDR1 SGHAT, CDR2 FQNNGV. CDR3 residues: CASSLDRTSSDEQYF. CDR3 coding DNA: TGTGCCAGCAGCTTAGATAGGACTAGTAGCGACGAGCAGTACTTC.

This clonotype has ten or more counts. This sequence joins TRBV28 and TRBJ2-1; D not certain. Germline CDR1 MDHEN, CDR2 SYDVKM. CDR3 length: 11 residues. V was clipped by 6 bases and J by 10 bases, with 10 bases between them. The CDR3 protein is CASSYPTEQFF. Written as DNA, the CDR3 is TGTGCCAGCAGCTACCCCACCGAGCAGTTCTTC.

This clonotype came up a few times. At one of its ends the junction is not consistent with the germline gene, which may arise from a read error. The CDR3 DNA reads as TGTGGGGGGACTTTGAACACCGGGGAGCTGTTTTTT. This translates into CGGTLNTGELFF. J is TRBJ2-2 and V is TRBV29-1; perhaps TRBD2 as D (6 bases). The germline gives CDR1 SQVTM, CDR2 ANQGSEA. This CDR3 is built from 12 residues.

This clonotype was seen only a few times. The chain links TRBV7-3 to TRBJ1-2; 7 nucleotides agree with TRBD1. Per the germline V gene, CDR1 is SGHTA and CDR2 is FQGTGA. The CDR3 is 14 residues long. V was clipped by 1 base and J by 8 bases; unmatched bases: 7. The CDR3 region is CASSLIGRGEGYTF. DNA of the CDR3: TGTGCCAGCAGCTTAATTGGCAGGGGGGAGGGCTACACCTTC.

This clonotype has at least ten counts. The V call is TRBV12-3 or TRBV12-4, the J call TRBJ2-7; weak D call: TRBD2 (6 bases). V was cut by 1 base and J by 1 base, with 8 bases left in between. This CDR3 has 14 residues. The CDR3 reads CASSLGDLSYEQYF. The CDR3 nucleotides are TGTGCCAGCAGTTTAGGGGACTTGTCCTACGAGCAGTACTTC.

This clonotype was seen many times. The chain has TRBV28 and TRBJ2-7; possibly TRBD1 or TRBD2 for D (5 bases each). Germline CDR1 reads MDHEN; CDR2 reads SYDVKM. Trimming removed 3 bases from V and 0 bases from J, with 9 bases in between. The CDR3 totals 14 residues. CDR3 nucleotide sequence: TGTGCCAGCAGTTTTTCAGGGAGCTCCTACGAGCAGTACTTC. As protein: CASSFSGSSYEQYF.

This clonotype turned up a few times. CDR3 protein: CASSGQDFPTDTQYF. CDR3 bases: TGTGCCAGCAGTGGACAGGACTTCCCCACAGATACGCAGTATTTT. The chain links TRBV6-1 to TRBJ2-3, with D tentatively TRBD1 (6 bases). Trimming removed 4 bases at V and 2 bases at J, with 13 bases between. The CDR3 runs to 15 residues. CDR1 and CDR2 (germline): MNHNS, SASEGT.

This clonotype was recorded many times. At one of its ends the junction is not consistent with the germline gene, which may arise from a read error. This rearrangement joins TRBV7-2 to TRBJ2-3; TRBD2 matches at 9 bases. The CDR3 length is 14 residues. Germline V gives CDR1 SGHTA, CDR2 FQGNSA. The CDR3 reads CASSLAGIGDTQYF. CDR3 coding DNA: TGTGCCAGCAGCCTAGCGGGAATCGGAGATACGCAGTATTTT.

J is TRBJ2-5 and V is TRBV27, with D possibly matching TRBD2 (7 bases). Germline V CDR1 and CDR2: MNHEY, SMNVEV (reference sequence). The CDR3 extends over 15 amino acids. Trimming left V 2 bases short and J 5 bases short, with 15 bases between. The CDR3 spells CASSLGGGRRETQYF. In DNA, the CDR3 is TGTGCCAGCAGTTTAGGCGGGGGCAGGCGGGAGACCCAGTACTTC.